This paragraph reports one T cell receptor beta chain. This table comes from immunoSEQ multiplex PCR, and its TCRdb copy is limited to in-frame clones, with some not included. The sample lists under 100,000 clones, less than 95% seen once, with 2% to 2.5% in the top ten. The CDR3 runs 13 residues. Germline V gene lookup returns CDR1 MNHEY and CDR2 SVGAGI. Trimming shortened V by 5 bases and J by 1 base, and 6 bases separated the two germline ends. This sample stems from a study of T cell changes during pregnancy in multiple sclerosis. The source was peripheral blood, collected in the third trimester of pregnancy. V and J are TRBV6-5 and TRBJ1-5; a weak D match, TRBD1 (5 bases). This TCR was sampled from a female donor with multiple sclerosis, enrolled in a pregnancy study. CDR3 residues: CASSDSSNQPQHF. CDR3 nucleotides: TGTGCCAGCAGTGACAGCAGCAATCAGCCCCAGCATTTT.